This T cell receptor (beta chain) was profiled in a study of T cell changes during pregnancy in multiple sclerosis. Profiling relied on immunoSEQ multiplex PCR, and the TCRdb table lists in-frame clones only, not all of them. Of about 93,000 clones listed, 85% to 95% were seen once; the top ten hold more than 2%. V lost 8 bases, J lost 2 bases, and 18 bases lay in between. CDR3 length equals 15 residues. Germline CDR1 SNHLY, CDR2 FYNNEI. The origin of this receptor is a female donor with multiple sclerosis, enrolled in a pregnancy study. Sequenced material: peripheral blood, taken after pregnancy. The chain joins TRBV2 to TRBJ1-1; D is uncertain. The DNA for the CDR3 is TGTGCCAGCCTAAGGAGGAGGGAGGGAAACACTGAAGCTTTCTTT. It codes for CASLRRREGNTEAFF.